This T cell receptor beta chain was sequenced during a study of CD4+ T cells in melanoma. Assay: immunoSEQ multiplex PCR; the TCRdb copy retains only in-frame clones and omits some. In the table there are fewer than 15,000 clones, 65% to 80% of which are singletons. Study conclusions and caveats: Reportedly, melanoma neoantigen-specific CD4+ T cells showed varied differentiation states. A reported correlation linked neoantigen-specific CD4+ T cells to CD8+, macrophage and B cell function.

With regard to this clone: Antigen specificity is unknown.

The source material was cells from a culture (not recorded whether cultured in vitro). This TCR derives from a human donor with melanoma.

The CDR3 reads CASSVGGDQPQHF. CDR3 sequence (DNA): TGTGCCAGCAGCGTTGGGGGAGATCAGCCCCAGCATTTT. J is TRBJ1-5 and V is TRBV7-9, with a tentative D call TRBD1 (5 bases). CDR1 is SEHNR and CDR2 is FQNEAQ in the germline V gene (reference sequence). Trimming stripped 5 bases from V and 5 bases from J, with 10 bases between. The CDR3 is 13 amino acids.